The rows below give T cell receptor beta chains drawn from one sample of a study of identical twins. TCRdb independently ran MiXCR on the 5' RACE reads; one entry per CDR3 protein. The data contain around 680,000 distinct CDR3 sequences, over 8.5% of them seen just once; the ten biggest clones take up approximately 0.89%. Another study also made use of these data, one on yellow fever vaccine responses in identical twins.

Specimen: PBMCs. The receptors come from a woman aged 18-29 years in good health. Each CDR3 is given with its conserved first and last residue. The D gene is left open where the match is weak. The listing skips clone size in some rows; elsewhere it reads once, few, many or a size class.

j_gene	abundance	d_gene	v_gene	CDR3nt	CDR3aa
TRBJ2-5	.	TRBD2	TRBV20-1	TGCAGTGCCTCTGCTCTAGCGGGAGTGGGTCAAGAGACCCAGTACTTC	CSASALAGVGQETQYF
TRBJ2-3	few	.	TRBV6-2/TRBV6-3	TGTGCCAGCAGTTCAGCGTCGCTCCGGGATACGCAGTATTTT	CASSSASLRDTQYF
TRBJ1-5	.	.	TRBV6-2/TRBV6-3	TGTGCCAGCGGGAGCTTCAGCCAGCCCCAGCATTTT	CASGSFSQPQHF
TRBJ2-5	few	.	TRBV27	TGTGCCAGCAGCCAGGTGAACGGGATCCAAGAGACCCAGTACTTC	CASSQVNGIQETQYF
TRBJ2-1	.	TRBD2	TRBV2	TGTGCCGGACAAGGACTAGCGAACAATGAGCAGTTCTTC	CAGQGLANNEQFF
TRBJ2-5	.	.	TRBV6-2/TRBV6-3	TGTGCCAGCAGTTACGTGGTCCGGGCGAACAGACCAGAAGAGACCCAGTACTTC	CASSYVVRANRPEETQYF
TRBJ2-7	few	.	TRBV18	TGTGCCAGCTCACCTACTAGCCCTCACGAGCAGTACTTC	CASSPTSPHEQYF
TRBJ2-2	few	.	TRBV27	TGTGCCAGCAGTTTCGGTCTCCGCGGGGAGCTGTTTTTT	CASSFGLRGELFF
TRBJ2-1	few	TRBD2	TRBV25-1	TGTGCCAGCAGCCGGATCGGACTAGCGGGAGGCAAATCCTCGAGGGGCTCCTACAATGAGCAGTTCTTC	CASSRIGLAGGKSSRGSYNEQFF
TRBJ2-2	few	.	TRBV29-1	TGCAGCGTTGATCTTATGAACACCGGGGAGCTGTTTTTT	CSVDLMNTGELFF
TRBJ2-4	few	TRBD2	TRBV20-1	TGCAGCCGAAGCCAGATAGGACTAGTAAAAAACATTCAGTACTTC	CSRSQIGLVKNIQYF
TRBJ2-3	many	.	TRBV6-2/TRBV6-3	TGTGCCAGCAAGAAACGGAGGGCCTTAGGCACAGATACGCAGTATTTT	CASKKRRALGTDTQYF
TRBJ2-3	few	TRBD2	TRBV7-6	TGTGCCAGCAGCTCCTATAGCGGGAGTACAGATACGCAGTATTTT	CASSSYSGSTDTQYF
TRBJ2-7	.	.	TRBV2	TGTGCCAGTCGAGTGCGGGGAAATATTTACGAGCAGTACTTC	CASRVRGNIYEQYF
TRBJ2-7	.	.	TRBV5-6	TGTGCCAGCAGCTTTGTAGCTAGTTCGTACGAGCAGTACTTC	CASSFVASSYEQYF
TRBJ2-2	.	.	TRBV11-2	TGTGCCAGCAGCTCTGAGAACTTCGCGGGGGAGCTGTTTTTT	CASSSENFAGELFF
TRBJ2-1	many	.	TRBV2	TGTGCCAGCAGTACTAGACTACCAGAGCAGTTCTTC	CASSTRLPEQFF
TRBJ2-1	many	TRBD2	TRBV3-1	TGTGCCAGCAGCCAGCTTAGCGGGGGAGATTACAATGAGCAGTTCTTC	CASSQLSGGDYNEQFF
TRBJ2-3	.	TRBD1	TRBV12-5	TGTGCTAGTGGTTTGGCAAAGCCGGACAGGGCGATTCGCACAGATACGCAGTATTTT	CASGLAKPDRAIRTDTQYF
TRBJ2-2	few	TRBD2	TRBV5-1	TGCGCCAGCAGCCGCGGCGGGGGGGCCGTCGGGGAGCTGTTTTTT	CASSRGGGAVGELFF
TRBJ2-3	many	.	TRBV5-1	TGCGCCAGCAGCTTGGACCAGGGAGGCAATACGCAGTATTTT	CASSLDQGGNTQYF
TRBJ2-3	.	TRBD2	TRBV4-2	TGTGCCAGCAGCCAGGCCCACTCGGGGGGGGGTTCAGATACGCAGTATTTT	CASSQAHSGGGSDTQYF
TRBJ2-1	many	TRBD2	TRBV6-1	TGTGCCAGCAGAGGGAGGGGAAAAAATGAGCAGTTCTTC	CASRGRGKNEQFF
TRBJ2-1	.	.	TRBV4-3	TGCGCCAGCTCCCGGGGGAGAGTATCCTACAATGAGCAGTTCTTC	CASSRGRVSYNEQFF
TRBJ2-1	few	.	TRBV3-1	TGTGCCAGCAGCGATAAATTCTACACCGACAATGAGCAGTTCTTC	CASSDKFYTDNEQFF
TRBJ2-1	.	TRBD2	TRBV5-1	TGCGCCAGCAGCTTGTATCTAGCGGGAGATTACAATGAGCAGTTCTTC	CASSLYLAGDYNEQFF
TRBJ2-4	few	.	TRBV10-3	TGTGCCATCAGTGGAGGTGGGGCGGACATTCAGTACTTC	CAISGGGADIQYF
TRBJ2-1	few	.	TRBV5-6	TGTGCCAGCAGCTTGGCCGTAGGCCTTAACAATGAGCAGTTCTTC	CASSLAVGLNNEQFF
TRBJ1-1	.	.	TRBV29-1	TGCAGCGTTGGCCAGCAAAACACTGAAGCTTTCTTT	CSVGQQNTEAFF
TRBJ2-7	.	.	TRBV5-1	TGCGCCAGCAGTCGGACAGACTCAAATAAGTACGAGCAGTACTTC	CASSRTDSNKYEQYF
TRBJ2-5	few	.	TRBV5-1	TGCGCCAGCAGCGCGGACCCCGACAGAGAAGAGACCCAGTACTTC	CASSADPDREETQYF
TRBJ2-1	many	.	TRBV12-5	TGTGCTAGTGGGTCATCCGGAGCAGCCTACAATGAGCAGTTCTTC	CASGSSGAAYNEQFF
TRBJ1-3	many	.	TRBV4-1	TGCGCCAGCAGCCAAGAAATTGGGGACACCATATATTTT	CASSQEIGDTIYF
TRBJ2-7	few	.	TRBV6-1	TGTGCCAGCAGTGCAACCCTCAGGTTCACCTCCTACGAGCAGTACTTC	CASSATLRFTSYEQYF
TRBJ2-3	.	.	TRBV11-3	TGTGCCAGCAGCTTAACACTAGCAGCAGATACGCAGTATTTT	CASSLTLAADTQYF
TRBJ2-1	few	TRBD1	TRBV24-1	TGTGCCACCAGGGACGGACAGGGTATCGACAATGAGCAGTTCTTC	CATRDGQGIDNEQFF
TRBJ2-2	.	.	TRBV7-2	TGTGCCAGCAGCTTAACTCAGGGGTCTGTCGGGGAGCTGTTTTTT	CASSLTQGSVGELFF
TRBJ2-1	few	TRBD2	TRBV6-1	TGTGCCAGCAGTCGAGGACTAGCCAGCCCCTCCTACAATGAGCAGTTCTTC	CASSRGLASPSYNEQFF
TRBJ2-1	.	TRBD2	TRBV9	TGTGCCAGCAGCTCAAGCGGGGGGGCCCACAATGAGCAGTTCTTC	CASSSSGGAHNEQFF
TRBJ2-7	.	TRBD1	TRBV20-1	TGCAGTGCCTTGGACAGGGGGAAAATCTACGAGCAGTACTTC	CSALDRGKIYEQYF
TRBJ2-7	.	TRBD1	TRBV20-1	TGCAGTGCTAGAGAGATACAGGGGAAGGGTTACGAGCAGTACTTC	CSAREIQGKGYEQYF
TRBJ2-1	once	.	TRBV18	TGTGCCAGCTCCCCGCCGGGGACCCTCGGGAATGAGCAGTTCTTC	CASSPPGTLGNEQFF
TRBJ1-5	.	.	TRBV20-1	TGCAGTGCTAGGTACGGAATCAATCAGCCCCAGCATTTT	CSARYGINQPQHF
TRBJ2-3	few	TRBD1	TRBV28	TGTGCCAGCAGTTTTGGGGGACAGATCACAGATACGCAGTATTTT	CASSFGGQITDTQYF
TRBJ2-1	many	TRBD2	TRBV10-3	TGTGCCATCCACCCAGCGGGAGCAAACGAGCAGTTCTTC	CAIHPAGANEQFF
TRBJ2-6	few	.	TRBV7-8	TGTGCCAGCAGCTTAGTAATGTCCTCTGGGGCCAACGTCCTGACTTTC	CASSLVMSSGANVLTF
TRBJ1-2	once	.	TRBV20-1	TGCAGTGCTAGAGATAAAAACAGGGTCAATTTCTATGGCTACACCTTC	CSARDKNRVNFYGYTF
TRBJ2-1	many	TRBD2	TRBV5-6	TGTGCCAGCACCCAACGAAGCGGGAGGGCCTTATTC	CASTQRSGRALF
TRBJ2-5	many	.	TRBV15	TGTGCCACCAGCAGAGATACTGCCCAAGAGACCCAGTACTTC	CATSRDTAQETQYF
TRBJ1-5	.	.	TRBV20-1	TGCAGTGCTAGCCAGGGAACCAATCAGCCCCAGCATTTT	CSASQGTNQPQHF
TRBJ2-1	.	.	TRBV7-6	TGTGCCAGCAGCTTAGCGCGGGCAGGGGGGTCTATTGAGCAGTTCTTC	CASSLARAGGSIEQFF